The source of this TCR beta chain is a study of blood T cell repertoires in COVID-19. In the study overall: COVID-19 samples from acute and convalescent phases originated in the United States, Italy and Spain. T cells, B-cell-depleted T cells, or PBMCs provided the cDNA or gDNA that served as material.

Seattle's cohort entered during active infection and was followed longitudinally. This CDR3 region has 13 residues. The V gene's germline CDR1 is GTSNPN and CDR2 SVGIG (reference sequence). The V end lost 1 base, the J end lost 3 bases, and 9 bases lay between the germline ends. As handled by the study authors: Reference gene primer amplification gave nucleated cell count estimates. The data were produced by immunoSEQ multiplex PCR, yet TCRdb's version contains in-frame clones alone and is incomplete. V, J and clone size reflect that table, while D and trimming were determined from the DNA. The sample lists fewer than 200,000 clones, approximately 87% occurring once.

The sample consisted of peripheral blood. This chain connects TRBV30 to TRBJ1-1; D not certain. The sequence derives from a woman in her 70s with COVID-19, enrolled during active disease. The CDR3 nucleotides are TGTGCCTGGAGTGGCAGGAGGGACACTGAAGCTTTCTTT. Amino acid sequence: CAWSGRRDTEAFF.